One and the same sample provided the 13 T cell receptor beta chains below, sequenced in a study of blood T cells in healthy people across ages. Alongside a J-beta primer mix, a sample-barcoded 5' primer served in a second PCR lasting about 7 to 11 cycles. MiXCR, run by TCRdb on the 5' RACE reads, gives a single entry per CDR3 protein. Of under 2 million distinct CDR3 sequences in the sample, 30% to 40% were seen once. Sequenced sample: blood. The receptors come from a woman in her 30s in good health.

The chain uses TRBV11-3 and TRBJ2-2, with D perhaps TRBD2 (6 bases). There are 19 residues in the CDR3. Trimming left V 1 base short and J 1 base short, with 19 bases between. CDR1 is SGHNT and CDR2 is YENEEA in the germline V gene. The CDR3 sequence is CASSLGGDFAGMNTGELFF. CDR3 coding DNA: TGTGCCAGCAGCTTAGGCGGTGACTTCGCGGGGATGAACACCGGGGAGCTGTTTTTT.

The chain combines TRBV4-2 with TRBJ2-7; 8 positions agree with TRBD1. Trimming at V came to 0 bases and at J to 3 bases, leaving 7 bases not matched to a gene. Germline CDR1 reads LGHNA; CDR2 reads YNFKEQ. CDR3 length equals 16 residues. The CDR3 reads CASSQDHRTGFYEQYF. For the CDR3, the DNA is TGTGCCAGCAGCCAAGATCATCGGACAGGGTTCTACGAGCAGTACTTC.

This clonotype was observed a handful of times. The CDR3 spells CASSQDRLAGPYNEQFF. In DNA form, the CDR3 reads TGCGCCAGCAGCCAAGATCGCCTAGCGGGCCCCTACAATGAGCAGTTCTTC. This rearrangement joins TRBV4-1 to TRBJ2-1; 8 nucleotides agree with TRBD2. V lost 0 bases, J lost 2 bases, and 6 bases stayed unmatched. The CDR3 loop spans 17 amino acids. Germline lookup yields CDR1 MGHRA and CDR2 YSYEKL.

This chain links TRBV28 with TRBJ1-5; D possibly corresponds to TRBD1 (5 bases). Germline V gene sequence: CDR1 MDHEN, CDR2 SYDVKM. V lost 11 bases and J lost 2, with 13 bases in between. CDR3 length equals 13 residues. The DNA of the CDR3 is TGTGCCGGGACCAACCCCGGCAATCAGCCCCAGCATTTT. This codes for CAGTNPGNQPQHF. The variable domain in full, with the rest retrieved from reference TRBV28 and TRBJ1-5, is DVKVTQSSRYLVKRTGEKVFLECVQDMDHENMFWYRQDPGLGLRLIYFSYDVKMKEKGDIPEGYSVSREKKERFSLILESASTNQTSMYLCAGTNPGNQPQHFGDGTRLSIL.

The chain carries TRBV6-1 and TRBJ1-5; 8 bases are shared with TRBD1. The germline gives CDR1 MNHNS, CDR2 SASEGT. The CDR3 sequence is 15 residues long. Losses at the gene ends were 6 bases for V and 3 bases for J; bases not matched to a gene: 7. The CDR3 sequence is CASRGTGLSNQPQHF. The CDR3 DNA follows: TGTGCCAGCAGAGGGACAGGTCTCTCCAATCAGCCCCAGCATTTT.

This clonotype was recorded a few times. This chain uses TRBV30 with TRBJ2-2; D call uncertain. Germline V gene lookup returns CDR1 GTSNPN and CDR2 SVGIG (reference sequence). The CDR3 contains 13 residues. V dropped 0 bases and J dropped 6 bases, with 8 bases sitting between them. The CDR3 sequence is CAWSVSGSGELFF. In nucleotides, the CDR3 is TGTGCCTGGAGTGTCTCCGGGTCCGGGGAGCTGTTTTTT. The full variable domain, with the rest looked up from reference TRBV30 and TRBJ2-2, is SQTIHQWPATLVQPVGSPLSLECTVEGTSNPNLYWYRQAAGRGLQLLFYSVGIGQISSEVPQNLSASRPQDRQFILSSKKLLLSDSGFYLCAWSVSGSGELFFGEGSRLTVL.

The chain employs TRBV5-1 and TRBJ1-2; D is undetermined. Deletions cut 3 bases from V and 7 bases from J, with 16 bases between. Germline lookup yields CDR1 SGHRS and CDR2 YFSETQ. The CDR3 runs to 14 residues. The CDR3 here is CASSSSAAGFGYTF. In nucleotides, the CDR3 is TGCGCCAGCAGCTCTTCGGCAGCGGGGTTTGGCTACACCTTC.

In this sample, this clonotype turned up a few times. The rearrangement uses TRBV5-1 and TRBJ2-5; D unresolved. The CDR3 runs 13 residues. V lost 3 bases to trimming and J lost 5 bases, with 11 bases between them. The V gene's germline CDR1 is SGHRS and CDR2 YFSETQ. Here the CDR3 reads CASSWSPAETQYF. In DNA, the CDR3 is TGCGCCAGCAGCTGGTCCCCGGCGGAGACCCAGTACTTC.

This clonotype was counted between two and nine times. One end of the junction fails to match germline, which may point to a read error. The chain links TRBV18 to TRBJ1-1; D is perhaps TRBD1 (6 bases). The germline gives CDR1 KGHSH, CDR2 LQKENI. This CDR3 has 15 residues. The CDR3 loop is CASSSPKDSNTEAFF. The CDR3 coding sequence is TGTGCCAGCTCATCACCGAAGGACAGTAACACTGAAGCTTTCTTT.

This rearrangement joins TRBV7-2 to TRBJ1-6; D gene ambiguous. Trimming stripped 3 bases from V and 8 bases from J, with 8 bases between. There are 13 residues in the CDR3. CDR1 and CDR2 from the germline V gene are SGHTA and FQGNSA. CDR3 sequence (DNA): TGTGCCAGCAGCTTGGTTTACGATTCACCCCTCCACTTT. Translating gives CASSLVYDSPLHF.

This clonotype came up a few times. This CDR3 reads CASSRDPSGGALGEQFF. The CDR3 DNA follows: TGCGCCAGCAGCCGGGACCCTAGCGGGGGAGCTTTGGGTGAGCAGTTCTTC. The V gene is TRBV4-1, the J gene TRBJ2-1; 10 nucleotides line up with TRBD2. With 4 bases clipped from V and 9 bases from J, the junction kept 15 bases outside the gene matches. Germline V gives CDR1 MGHRA, CDR2 YSYEKL. The CDR3 is 17 residues long.

J is TRBJ2-5 and V is TRBV6-5; D gene unclear. V lost 3 bases to trimming and J lost 2 bases, with 13 bases between them. Germline CDR1 MNHEY, CDR2 SVGAGI. This CDR3 is built from 15 residues. CDR3 in amino acids: CASSYQRALQETQYF. CDR3 in DNA: TGTGCCAGCAGTTATCAAAGGGCCTTACAAGAGACCCAGTACTTC.

This clonotype occurred once. V is TRBV6-1 and J is TRBJ1-5, with 7 bases identical to TRBD1. The V gene's germline CDR1 is MNHNS and CDR2 SASEGT. Trimming took 3 bases from V and 5 from J; bases not matched to a gene: 4. This CDR3 is 14 amino acids long. As DNA, the CDR3 is TGTGCCAGCAGTGACAACAGGGGCGATCAGCCCCAGCATTTT. It codes for CASSDNRGDQPQHF.